Reported below is one T cell receptor beta chain. This sample stems from a study of preoperative IRX-2 immunotherapy in early breast cancer. Assay: immunoSEQ multiplex PCR; the TCRdb copy retains only in-frame clones and omits some. The sample consists of fewer than 70,000 clones, 94% of them appearing once. V lost 4 bases and J 6 bases, leaving 24 bases between the germline ends. Germline CDR1 reads SGHRS; CDR2 reads YFSETQ. The CDR3 covers 17 residues. Indicated treatment: preoperative locoregional IRX-2 cytokine immunotherapy. Preoperative locoregional IRX-2 cytokine immunotherapy was tested in the phase Ib source study.

Sampling was done from a patient treated with IRX-2 immunotherapy. The receptor was isolated from a human donor with breast cancer. The chain has TRBV5-1 and TRBJ2-3; perhaps TRBD2 as D (7 bases). The DNA for the CDR3 is TGCGCCAGCAGCCCGACGGTGGGGGGGCGCGTCACGGATACGCAGTATTTT. Amino acids: CASSPTVGGRVTDTQYF. Using reference TRBV5-1 and TRBJ2-3 for the parts outside the CDR3, the full variable domain is KAGVTQTPRYLIKTRGQQVTLSCSPISGHRSVSWYQQTPGQGLQFLFEYFSETQRNKGNFPGRFSGRQFSNSRSEMNVSTLELGDSALYLCASSPTVGGRVTDTQYFGPGTRLTVL.